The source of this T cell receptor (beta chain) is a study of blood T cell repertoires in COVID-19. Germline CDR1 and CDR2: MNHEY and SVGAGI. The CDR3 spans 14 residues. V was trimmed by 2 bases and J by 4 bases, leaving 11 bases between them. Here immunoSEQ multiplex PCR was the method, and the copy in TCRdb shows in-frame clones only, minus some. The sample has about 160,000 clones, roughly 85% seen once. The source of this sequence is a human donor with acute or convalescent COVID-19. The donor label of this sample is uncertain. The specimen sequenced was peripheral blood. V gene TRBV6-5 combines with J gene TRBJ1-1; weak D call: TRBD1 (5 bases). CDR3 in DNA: TGTGCCAGCAGTTACGGTGGCAGGGCCACTGAAGCTTTCTTT. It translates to CASSYGGRATEAFF.